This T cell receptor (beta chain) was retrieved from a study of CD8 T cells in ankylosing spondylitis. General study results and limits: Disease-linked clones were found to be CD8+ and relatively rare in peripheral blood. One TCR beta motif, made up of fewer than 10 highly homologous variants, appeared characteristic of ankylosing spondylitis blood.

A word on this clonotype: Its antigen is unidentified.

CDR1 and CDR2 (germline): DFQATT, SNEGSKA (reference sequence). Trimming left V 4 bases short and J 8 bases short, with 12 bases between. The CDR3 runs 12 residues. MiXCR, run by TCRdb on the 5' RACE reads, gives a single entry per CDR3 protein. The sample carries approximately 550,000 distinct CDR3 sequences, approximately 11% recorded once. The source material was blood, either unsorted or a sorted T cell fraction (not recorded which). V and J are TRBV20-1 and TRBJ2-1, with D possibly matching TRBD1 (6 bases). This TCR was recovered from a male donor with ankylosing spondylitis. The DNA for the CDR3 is TGCAGTGCTATACAGGGCAGGGATGAGCAGTTCTTC. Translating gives CSAIQGRDEQFF.